The rows below give T cell receptor beta chains drawn from one sample of a study of patients and donors after allogeneic stem cell transplantation. TCRdb recomputed calls from the RT-PCR reads with MiXCR, one row per CDR3 protein. The table lists 400,000 to 500,000 distinct CDR3 sequences, 16% of them singletons. Sequenced input: blood, either unsorted or a sorted T cell fraction (not recorded which). These receptors were collected from a human donor who was either an allogeneic HSCT recipient or a stem cell or donor lymphocyte infusion donor (not recorded which). It is not recorded whose cells these are; they may come from a transplant donor. Both conserved end residues are part of each CDR3. A D gene is named only where the DNA matches it firmly. For some rows the clone size is stated as once, few or many, or as a class when expanded; others skip it.

>-|TRBV4-1|TRBJ1-2|TRBD1
CASRHLGRTGDNYGYTF
TGCGCCAGCAGGCACTTGGGGAGGACAGGCGATAACTATGGCTACACCTTC
>many|TRBV5-1|TRBJ1-5|-
CASSLEGRSNQPQHF
TGCGCCAGCAGCTTGGAGGGCCGGAGCAATCAGCCCCAGCATTTT
>many|TRBV12-3/TRBV12-4|TRBJ1-6|-
CASSPSRVAPLHF
TGTGCCAGCAGTCCTTCGCGGGTGGCACCCCTCCACTTT
>many|TRBV12-3/TRBV12-4|TRBJ2-1|TRBD2
CASSSRLAGGRGEQFF
TGTGCCAGCAGTTCCCGACTAGCGGGGGGGCGCGGTGAGCAGTTCTTC
>-|TRBV20-1|TRBJ2-3|-
CSGLDSRAGTDTQYF
TGCAGTGGCCTTGACTCCAGGGCGGGCACAGATACGCAGTATTTT
>few|TRBV7-9|TRBJ1-6|TRBD1
CASSSQGGYNSPLHF
TGTGCCAGCAGCTCCCAGGGGGGATATAATTCACCCCTCCACTTT
>-|TRBV5-1|TRBJ2-7|TRBD1
CASRDRQGTYEQYF
TGCGCCAGCAGGGATCGACAGGGGACCTACGAGCAGTACTTC
>-|TRBV29-1|TRBJ2-6|TRBD1
CSDIWTGIIGGANVLTF
TGCAGCGATATATGGACAGGGATCATCGGTGGGGCCAACGTCCTGACTTTC
>many|TRBV20-1|TRBJ2-7|TRBD1
CSASDRISSYEQYF
TGCAGTGCTTCGGACAGGATTAGCTCCTACGAGCAGTACTTC
>many|TRBV25-1|TRBJ2-5|-
CASSALAGVQETQYF
TGTGCCAGCAGTGCGTTAGCAGGGGTACAAGAGACCCAGTACTTC
>many|TRBV7-9|TRBJ2-4|TRBD2
CASSFGGERAKNIQYF
TGTGCCAGCAGCTTCGGGGGGGAGCGAGCCAAAAACATTCAGTACTTC
>-|TRBV6-5|TRBJ1-1|TRBD1
CASRYRGRDTEAFF
TGTGCCAGTAGGTACAGGGGGCGGGACACTGAAGCTTTCTTT
>many|TRBV7-9|TRBJ2-1|TRBD2
CASSFFGTSGSEQFF
TGTGCCAGCAGCTTCTTCGGGACTAGCGGGAGTGAGCAGTTCTTC
>few|TRBV2|TRBJ1-2|TRBD1
CASSLGDRGSYGYTF
TGTGCCAGCAGCCTCGGGGACAGGGGGTCCTATGGCTACACCTTC
>many|TRBV12-3/TRBV12-4|TRBJ2-2|-
CASSYVGAWLFF
TGTGCCAGCAGTTATGTCGGGGCCTGGCTGTTTTTT
>-|TRBV2|TRBJ2-5|-
CASSEGGASPETQYF
TGTGCCAGCAGTGAAGGGGGGGCGAGTCCCGAGACCCAGTACTTC
>-|TRBV7-9|TRBJ1-5|-
CASSLEGAVSNQPQHF
TGTGCCAGCAGCCTAGAGGGTGCAGTAAGCAATCAGCCCCAGCATTTT
>-|TRBV9|TRBJ2-5|-
CASSVGSSKETQYF
TGTGCCAGCAGCGTAGGATCCTCCAAGGAGACCCAGTACTTC
>-|TRBV11-1|TRBJ1-1|-
CASSPQGQNAEAFF
TGTGCCAGCAGCCCTCAGGGTCAAAACGCTGAAGCTTTCTTT
>-|TRBV5-6|TRBJ2-3|-
CASSSPGPSWDTQYF
TGTGCCAGCAGTTCCCCGGGACCCTCCTGGGATACGCAGTATTTT
>-|TRBV12-3/TRBV12-4|TRBJ2-5|-
CASSLEDGSKTQYF
TGTGCCAGCAGTTTAGAGGACGGCTCCAAGACCCAGTACTTC
>few|TRBV27|TRBJ1-5|-
CASSYRGGDQPQHF
TGTGCCAGCAGTTATAGGGGGGGGGATCAGCCCCAGCATTTT